What follows is one TCR beta chain and its context. These data belong to a study of somatic mutations in cytotoxic T cells in rheumatoid arthritis. Generated by immunoSEQ multiplex PCR, the TCRdb table keeps only in-frame clones and is missing some. The data show about 12,000 clones, roughly three quarters seen once. Isolation of CD4+ and CD8+ cells used positive magnetic bead selection, with purity checked by flow cytometry. Germline lookup yields CDR1 MDHEN and CDR2 SYDVKM. V lost 5 bases, J lost 4 bases, and 14 bases lay in between. The CDR3 contains 14 residues. The source of this sequence is a man aged 50 to 59 in good health. Sample: CD8+ T cells sorted from blood. The gene calls are TRBV28 and TRBJ1-2, with D maybe TRBD1 (6 bases). The CDR3 loop is CASSLPTGRYGYTF. The CDR3 DNA is TGTGCCAGCAGTCTCCCTACAGGGCGCTATGGCTACACCTTC.